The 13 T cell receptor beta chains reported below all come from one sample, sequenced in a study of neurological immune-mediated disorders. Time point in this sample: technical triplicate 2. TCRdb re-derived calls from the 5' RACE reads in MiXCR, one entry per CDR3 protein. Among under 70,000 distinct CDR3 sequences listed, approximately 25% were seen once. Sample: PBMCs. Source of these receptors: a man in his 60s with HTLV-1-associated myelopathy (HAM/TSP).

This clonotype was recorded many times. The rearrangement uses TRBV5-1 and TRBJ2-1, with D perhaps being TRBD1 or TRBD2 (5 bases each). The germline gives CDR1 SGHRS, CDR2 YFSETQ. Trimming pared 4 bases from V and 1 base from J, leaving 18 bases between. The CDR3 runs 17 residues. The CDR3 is CASSAVRGEGSYNEQFF. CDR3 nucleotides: TGCGCCAGCAGCGCGGTACGAGGGGAAGGATCCTACAATGAGCAGTTCTTC. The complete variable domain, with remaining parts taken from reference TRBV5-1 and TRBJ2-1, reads KAGVTQTPRYLIKTRGQQVTLSCSPISGHRSVSWYQQTPGQGLQFLFEYFSETQRNKGNFPGRFSGRQFSNSRSEMNVSTLELGDSALYLCASSAVRGEGSYNEQFFGPGTRLTVL.

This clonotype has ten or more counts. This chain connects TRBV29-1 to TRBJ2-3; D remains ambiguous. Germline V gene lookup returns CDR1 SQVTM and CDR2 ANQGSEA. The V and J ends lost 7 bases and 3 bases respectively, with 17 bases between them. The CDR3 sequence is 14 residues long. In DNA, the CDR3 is TGCAGCGCCGAAGAGGCAGGAAGAACAGATACGCAGTATTTT. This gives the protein CSAEEAGRTDTQYF.

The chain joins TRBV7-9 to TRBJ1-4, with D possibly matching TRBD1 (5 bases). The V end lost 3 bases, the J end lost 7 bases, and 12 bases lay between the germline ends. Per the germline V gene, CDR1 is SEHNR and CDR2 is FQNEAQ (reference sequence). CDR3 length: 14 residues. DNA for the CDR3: TGTGCCAGCAGCTTGGGGGAAATCGGTGAAAAACTGTTTTTT. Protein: CASSLGEIGEKLFF.

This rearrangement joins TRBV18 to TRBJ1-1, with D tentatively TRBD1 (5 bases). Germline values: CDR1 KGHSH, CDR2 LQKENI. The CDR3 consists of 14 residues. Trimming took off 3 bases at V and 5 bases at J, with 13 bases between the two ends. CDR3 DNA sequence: TGTGCCAGCTCACCCTTACGGGGGGAGACTGAAGCTTTCTTT. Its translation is CASSPLRGETEAFF.

The CDR3 nucleotides are TGTGCCAGCTCACCACCGATGACTAGCGGGAACAATGAGCAGTTCTTC. Encoded protein: CASSPPMTSGNNEQFF. This chain connects TRBV18 to TRBJ2-1, with 11 bases that match TRBD2. Germline V lookup: CDR1 KGHSH, CDR2 LQKENI. The V gene end was trimmed by 0 bases and the J gene end by 5 bases; junction bases not matched to a gene: 3. The CDR3 loop spans 16 amino acids. Together with reference TRBV18 and TRBJ2-1, the CDR3 gives the full variable domain: NAGVMQNPRHLVRRRGQEARLRCSPMKGHSHVYWYRQLPEEGLKFMVYLQKENIIDESGMPKERFSAEFPKEGPSILRIQQVVRGDSAAYFCASSPPMTSGNNEQFFGPGTRLTVL.

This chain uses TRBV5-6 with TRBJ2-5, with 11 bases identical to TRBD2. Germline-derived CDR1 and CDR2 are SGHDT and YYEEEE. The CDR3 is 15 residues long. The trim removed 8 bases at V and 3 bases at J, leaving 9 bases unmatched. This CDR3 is CASSILAGAEETQYF. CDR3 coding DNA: TGTGCCAGTAGCATACTAGCGGGAGCGGAAGAGACCCAGTACTTC.

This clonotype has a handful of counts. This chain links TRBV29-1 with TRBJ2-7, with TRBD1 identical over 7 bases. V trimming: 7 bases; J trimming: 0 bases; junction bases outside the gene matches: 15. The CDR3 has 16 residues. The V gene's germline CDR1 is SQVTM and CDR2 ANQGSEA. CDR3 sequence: CSARSGTELLSYEQYF. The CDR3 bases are TGCAGCGCCCGATCCGGGACAGAACTTCTCTCCTACGAGCAGTACTTC.

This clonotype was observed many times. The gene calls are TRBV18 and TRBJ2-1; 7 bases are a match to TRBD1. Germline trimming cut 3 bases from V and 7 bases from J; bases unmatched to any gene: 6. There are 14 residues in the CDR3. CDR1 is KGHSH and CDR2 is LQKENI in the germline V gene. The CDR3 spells CASSPGTATNEQFF. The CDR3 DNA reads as TGTGCCAGCTCACCGGGGACAGCTACGAATGAGCAGTTCTTC.

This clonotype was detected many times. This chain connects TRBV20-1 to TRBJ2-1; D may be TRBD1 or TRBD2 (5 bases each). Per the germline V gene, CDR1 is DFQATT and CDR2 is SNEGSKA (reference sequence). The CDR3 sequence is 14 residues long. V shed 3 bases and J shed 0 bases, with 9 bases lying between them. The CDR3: CSASGGYSYNEQFF. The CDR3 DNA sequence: TGCAGTGCTAGTGGGGGATACTCCTACAATGAGCAGTTCTTC.

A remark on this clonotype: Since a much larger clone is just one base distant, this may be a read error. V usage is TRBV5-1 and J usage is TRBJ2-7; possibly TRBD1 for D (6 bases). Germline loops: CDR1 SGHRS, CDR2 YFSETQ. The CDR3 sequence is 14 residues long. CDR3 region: CASSRTASSHEQYF. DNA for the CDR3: TGCGCCAGCAGCAGGACAGCCAGCTCCCACGAGCAGTACTTC.

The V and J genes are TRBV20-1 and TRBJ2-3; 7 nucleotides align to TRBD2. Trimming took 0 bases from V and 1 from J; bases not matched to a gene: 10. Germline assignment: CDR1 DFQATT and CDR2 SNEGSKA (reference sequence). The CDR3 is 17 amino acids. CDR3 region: CSARESDGAGGTDTQYF. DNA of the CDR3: TGCAGTGCTAGAGAATCGGACGGTGCGGGAGGCACAGATACGCAGTATTTT.

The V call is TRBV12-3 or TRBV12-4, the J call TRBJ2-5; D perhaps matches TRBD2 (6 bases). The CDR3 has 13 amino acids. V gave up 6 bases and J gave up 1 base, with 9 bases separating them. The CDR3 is CASSGDFQETQYF. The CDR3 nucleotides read TGTGCCAGCAGCGGGGACTTCCAAGAGACCCAGTACTTC.

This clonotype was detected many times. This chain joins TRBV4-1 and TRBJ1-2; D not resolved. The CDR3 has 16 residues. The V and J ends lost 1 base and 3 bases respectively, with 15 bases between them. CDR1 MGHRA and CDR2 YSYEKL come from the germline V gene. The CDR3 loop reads CASSQGAGVQDYGYTF. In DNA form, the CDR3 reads TGCGCCAGCAGCCAAGGCGCTGGGGTTCAGGACTATGGCTACACCTTC.